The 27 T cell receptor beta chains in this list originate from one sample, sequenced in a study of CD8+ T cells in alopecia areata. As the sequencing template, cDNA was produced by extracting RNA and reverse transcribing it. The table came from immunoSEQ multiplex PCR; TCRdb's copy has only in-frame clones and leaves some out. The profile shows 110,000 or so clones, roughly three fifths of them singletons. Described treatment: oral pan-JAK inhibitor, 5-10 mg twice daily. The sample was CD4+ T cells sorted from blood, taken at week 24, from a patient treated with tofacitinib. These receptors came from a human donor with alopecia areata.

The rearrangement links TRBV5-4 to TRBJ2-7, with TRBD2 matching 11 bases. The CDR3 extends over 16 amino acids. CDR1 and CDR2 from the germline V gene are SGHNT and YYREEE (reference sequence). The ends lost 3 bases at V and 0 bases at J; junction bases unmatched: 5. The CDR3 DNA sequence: TGTGCCAGCAGCTCCAGGACTAGCGGGTTCTCCTACGAGCAGTACTTC. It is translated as CASSSRTSGFSYEQYF.

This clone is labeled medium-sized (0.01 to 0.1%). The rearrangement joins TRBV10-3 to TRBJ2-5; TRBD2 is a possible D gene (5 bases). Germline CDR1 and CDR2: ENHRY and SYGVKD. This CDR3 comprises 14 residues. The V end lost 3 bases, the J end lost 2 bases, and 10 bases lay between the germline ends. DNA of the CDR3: TGTGCCATCAGTGATCAACTAGATCAAGAGACCCAGTACTTC. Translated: CAISDQLDQETQYF.

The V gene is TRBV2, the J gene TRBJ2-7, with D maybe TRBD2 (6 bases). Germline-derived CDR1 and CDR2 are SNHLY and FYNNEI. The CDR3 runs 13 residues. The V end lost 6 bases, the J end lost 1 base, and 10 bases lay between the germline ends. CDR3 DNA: TGTGCCAGCAGCCTCGGGAGTTCCTACGAGCAGTACTTC. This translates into CASSLGSSYEQYF. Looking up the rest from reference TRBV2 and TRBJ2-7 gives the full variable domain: EPEVTQTPSHQVTQMGQEVILRCVPISNHLYFYWYRQILGQKVEFLVSFYNNEISEKSEIFDDQFSVERPDGSNFTLKIRSTKLEDSAMYFCASSLGSSYEQYFGPGTRLTVT.

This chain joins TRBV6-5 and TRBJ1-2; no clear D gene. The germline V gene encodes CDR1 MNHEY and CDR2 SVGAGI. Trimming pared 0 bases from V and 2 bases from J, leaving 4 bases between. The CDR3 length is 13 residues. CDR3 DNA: TGTGCCAGCAGTTACTCAGGAAACTATGGCTACACCTTC. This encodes CASSYSGNYGYTF.

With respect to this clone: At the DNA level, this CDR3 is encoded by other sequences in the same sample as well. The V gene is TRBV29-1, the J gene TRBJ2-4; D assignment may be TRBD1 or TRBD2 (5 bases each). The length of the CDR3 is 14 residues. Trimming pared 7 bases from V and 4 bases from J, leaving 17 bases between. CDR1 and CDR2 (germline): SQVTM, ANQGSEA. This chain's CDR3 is CSATASGRKNIQYF. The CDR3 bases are TGCAGCGCCACGGCATCGGGACGGAAAAACATTCAGTACTTC.

The CDR3: CASSYYGEQFF. DNA for the CDR3: TGTGCCAGCAGTTACTATGGTGAGCAGTTCTTC. The chain couples TRBV6-5 to TRBJ2-1; D is undetermined. The CDR3 length is 11 residues. In germline, CDR1 is MNHEY, CDR2 SVGAGI. The V gene lost 1 base and the J gene lost 9 bases, with 4 bases spanning the gap.

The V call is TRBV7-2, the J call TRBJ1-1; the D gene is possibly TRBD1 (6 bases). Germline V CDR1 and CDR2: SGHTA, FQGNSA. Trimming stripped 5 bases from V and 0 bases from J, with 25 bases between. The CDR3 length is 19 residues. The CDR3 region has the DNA TGTGCCAGCAGCCCTCGGTCCTTCATGGGGGCGGGGATGAACACTGAAGCTTTCTTT. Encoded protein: CASSPRSFMGAGMNTEAFF. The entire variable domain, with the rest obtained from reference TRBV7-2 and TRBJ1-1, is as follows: GAGVSQSPSNKVTEKGKDVELRCDPISGHTALYWYRQSLGQGLEFLIYFQGNSAPDKSGLPSDRFSAERTGGSVSTLTIQRTQQEDSAVYLCASSPRSFMGAGMNTEAFFGQGTRLTVV.

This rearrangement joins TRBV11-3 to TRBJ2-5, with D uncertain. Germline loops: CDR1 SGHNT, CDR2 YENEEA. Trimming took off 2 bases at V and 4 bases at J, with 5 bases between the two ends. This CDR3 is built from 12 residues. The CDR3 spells CASSLYRETQYF. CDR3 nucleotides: TGTGCCAGCAGCTTATATCGAGAGACCCAGTACTTC.

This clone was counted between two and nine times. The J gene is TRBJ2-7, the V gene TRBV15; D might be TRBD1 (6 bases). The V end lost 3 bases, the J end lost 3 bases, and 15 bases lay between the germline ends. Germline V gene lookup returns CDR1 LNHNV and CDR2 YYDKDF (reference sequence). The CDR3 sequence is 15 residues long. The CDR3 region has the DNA TGTGCCACCAGCAGGCCGACAGGAACACACTACGAGCAGTACTTC. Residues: CATSRPTGTHYEQYF.

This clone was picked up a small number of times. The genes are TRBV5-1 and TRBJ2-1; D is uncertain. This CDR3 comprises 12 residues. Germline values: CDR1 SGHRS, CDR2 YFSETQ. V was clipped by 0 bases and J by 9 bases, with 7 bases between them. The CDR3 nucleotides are TGCGCCAGCAGCTTGGACTTCCCTGAGCAGTTCTTC. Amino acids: CASSLDFPEQFF.

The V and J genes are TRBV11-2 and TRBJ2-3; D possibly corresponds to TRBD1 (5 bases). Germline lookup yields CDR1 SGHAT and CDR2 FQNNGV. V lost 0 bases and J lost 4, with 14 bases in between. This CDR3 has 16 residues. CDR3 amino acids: CASSLDLGRVPDTQYF. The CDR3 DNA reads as TGTGCCAGCAGCTTAGATCTGGGCAGGGTTCCAGATACGCAGTATTTT.

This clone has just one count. Written as DNA, the CDR3 is TGCAGCGTTACCCGGGGTGGGAGCACTGAAGCTTTCTTT. Its protein is CSVTRGGSTEAFF. This chain links TRBV29-1 with TRBJ1-1; D unresolved. The germline CDR1 and CDR2 sequences are SQVTM and ANQGSEA. This CDR3 contains 13 residues. The V end lost 5 bases, the J end lost 4 bases, and 14 bases lay between the germline ends.

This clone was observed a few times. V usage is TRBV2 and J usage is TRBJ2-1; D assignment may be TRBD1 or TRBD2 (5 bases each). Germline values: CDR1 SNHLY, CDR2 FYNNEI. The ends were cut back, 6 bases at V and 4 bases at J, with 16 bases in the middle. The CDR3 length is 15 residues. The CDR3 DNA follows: TGTGCCAGCAGCCCCAGGGCAGGGAGATACAATGAGCAGTTCTTC. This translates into CASSPRAGRYNEQFF. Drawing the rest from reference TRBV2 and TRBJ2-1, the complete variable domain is EPEVTQTPSHQVTQMGQEVILRCVPISNHLYFYWYRQILGQKVEFLVSFYNNEISEKSEIFDDQFSVERPDGSNFTLKIRSTKLEDSAMYFCASSPRAGRYNEQFFGPGTRLTVL.

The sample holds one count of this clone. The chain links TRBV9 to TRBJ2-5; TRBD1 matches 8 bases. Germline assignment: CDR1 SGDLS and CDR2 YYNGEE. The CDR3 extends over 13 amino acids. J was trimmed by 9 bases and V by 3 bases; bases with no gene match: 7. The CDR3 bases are TGTGCCAGCAGCGGAGACAGGGGTTTGGCCCAGTACTTC. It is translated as CASSGDRGLAQYF.

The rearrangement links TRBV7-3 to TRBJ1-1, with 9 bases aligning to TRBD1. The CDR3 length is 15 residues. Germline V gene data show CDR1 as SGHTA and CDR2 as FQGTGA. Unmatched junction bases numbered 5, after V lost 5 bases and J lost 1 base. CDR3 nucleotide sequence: TGTGCCAGCAGCATCGGGACAGGGACGAACACTGAAGCTTTCTTT. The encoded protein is CASSIGTGTNTEAFF. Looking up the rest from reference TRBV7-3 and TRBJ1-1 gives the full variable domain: GAGVSQTPSNKVTEKGKYVELRCDPISGHTALYWYRQSLGQGPEFLIYFQGTGAADDSGLPNDRFFAVRPEGSVSTLKIQRTERGDSAVYLCASSIGTGTNTEAFFGQGTRLTVV.

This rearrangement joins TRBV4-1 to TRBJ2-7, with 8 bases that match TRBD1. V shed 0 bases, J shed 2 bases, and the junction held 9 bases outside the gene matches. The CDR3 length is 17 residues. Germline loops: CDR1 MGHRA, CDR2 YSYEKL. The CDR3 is CASSQEPAGQGPYEQYF. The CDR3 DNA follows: TGCGCCAGCAGCCAAGAACCCGCCGGACAGGGACCCTACGAGCAGTACTTC.

CDR3 in amino acids: CASSPMEDNEQFF. The CDR3 DNA sequence: TGTGCCAGCTCACCAATGGAGGACAATGAGCAGTTCTTC. V usage is TRBV18 and J usage is TRBJ2-1; perhaps TRBD2 as D (5 bases). The germline V gene encodes CDR1 KGHSH and CDR2 LQKENI. The V end lost 2 bases, the J end lost 5 bases, and 7 bases lay between the germline ends. The CDR3 extends over 13 amino acids.

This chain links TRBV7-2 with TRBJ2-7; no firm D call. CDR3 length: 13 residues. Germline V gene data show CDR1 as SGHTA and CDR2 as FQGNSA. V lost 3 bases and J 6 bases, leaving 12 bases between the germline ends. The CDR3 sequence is CASSLVVRREQYF. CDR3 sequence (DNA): TGTGCCAGCAGCTTGGTAGTGAGGCGCGAGCAGTACTTC.

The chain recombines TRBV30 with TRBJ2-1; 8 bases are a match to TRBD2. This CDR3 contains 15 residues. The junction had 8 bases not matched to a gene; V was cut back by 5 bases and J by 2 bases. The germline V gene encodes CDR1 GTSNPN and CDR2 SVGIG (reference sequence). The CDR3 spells CAWERGISPYNEQFF. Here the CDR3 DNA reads TGTGCCTGGGAGCGGGGGATCTCACCCTACAATGAGCAGTTCTTC.

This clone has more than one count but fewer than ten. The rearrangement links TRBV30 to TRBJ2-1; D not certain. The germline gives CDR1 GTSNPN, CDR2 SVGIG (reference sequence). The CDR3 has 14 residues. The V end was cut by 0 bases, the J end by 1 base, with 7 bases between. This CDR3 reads CAWSVLNSYNEQFF. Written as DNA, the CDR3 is TGTGCCTGGAGTGTACTCAATTCCTACAATGAGCAGTTCTTC.

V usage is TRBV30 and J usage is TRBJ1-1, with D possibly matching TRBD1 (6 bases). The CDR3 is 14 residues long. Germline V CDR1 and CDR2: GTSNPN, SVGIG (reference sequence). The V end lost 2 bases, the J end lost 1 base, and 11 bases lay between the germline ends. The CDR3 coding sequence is TGTGCCTGGAGTAAAGGGACAACGAACACTGAAGCTTTCTTT. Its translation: CAWSKGTTNTEAFF.

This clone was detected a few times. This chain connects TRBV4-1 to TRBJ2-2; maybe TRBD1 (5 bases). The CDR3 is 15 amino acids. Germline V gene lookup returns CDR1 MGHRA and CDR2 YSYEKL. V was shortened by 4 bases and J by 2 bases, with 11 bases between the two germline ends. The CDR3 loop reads CASSPGQGNTGELFF. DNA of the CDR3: TGCGCCAGCAGCCCCGGCCAGGGAAACACCGGGGAGCTGTTTTTT.

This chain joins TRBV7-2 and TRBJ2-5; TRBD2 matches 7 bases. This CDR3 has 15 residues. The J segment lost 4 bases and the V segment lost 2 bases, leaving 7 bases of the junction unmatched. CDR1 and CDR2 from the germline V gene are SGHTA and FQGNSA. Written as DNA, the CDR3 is TGTGCCAGCAGCTTACCCCTCGGGAGGCCAGAGACCCAGTACTTC. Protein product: CASSLPLGRPETQYF.

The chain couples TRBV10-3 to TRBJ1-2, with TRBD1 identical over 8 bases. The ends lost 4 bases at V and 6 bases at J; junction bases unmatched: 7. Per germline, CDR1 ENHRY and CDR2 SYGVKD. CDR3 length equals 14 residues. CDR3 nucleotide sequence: TGTGCCATCAGTGCCTACGACAGGGGCGATGGCTACACCTTC. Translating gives CAISAYDRGDGYTF.

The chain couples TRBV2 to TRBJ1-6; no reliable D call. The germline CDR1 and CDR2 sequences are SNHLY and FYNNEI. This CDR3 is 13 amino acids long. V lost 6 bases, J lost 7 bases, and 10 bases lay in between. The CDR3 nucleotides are TGTGCCAGCAGCGTCAGACAAAATTCACCCCTCCACTTT. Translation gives CASSVRQNSPLHF.

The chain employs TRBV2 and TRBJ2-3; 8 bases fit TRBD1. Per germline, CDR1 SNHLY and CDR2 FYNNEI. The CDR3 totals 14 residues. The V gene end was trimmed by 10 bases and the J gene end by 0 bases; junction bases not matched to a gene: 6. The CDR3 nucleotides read TGTGCCAACCCGGACAGGGTGAGCACAGATACGCAGTATTTT. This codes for CANPDRVSTDTQYF.

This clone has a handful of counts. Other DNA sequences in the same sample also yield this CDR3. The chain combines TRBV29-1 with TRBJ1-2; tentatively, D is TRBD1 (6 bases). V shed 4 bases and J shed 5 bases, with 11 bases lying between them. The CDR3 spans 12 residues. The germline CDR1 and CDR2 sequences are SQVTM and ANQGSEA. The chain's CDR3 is CSVADRGYGYTF. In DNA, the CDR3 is TGCAGCGTTGCGGACAGAGGATATGGCTACACCTTC.